The clone carrying this TCR beta chain is termed medium-sized (0.01 to 0.1%). Four subsets defined by PD-1 and/or TIGIT were sorted from live CD3+CD8+TCRalphabeta+ cells. This sample was taken from a study of circulating CD8 cells and anti-PD-1 response in melanoma. TCR libraries were prepared from roughly 15 ng of total RNA with the QIAseq Immune Repertoire TCR panel. TCRdb re-called the reads with MiXCR, one entry per CDR3 protein. This table holds about 1,200 distinct CDR3 sequences, approximately 11% found once. The specimen comprised CD8+ T cells from PBMCs, sampled at baseline or after one month of anti-PD-1 therapy (not recorded which). The sequence came from a human donor with melanoma.

The CDR3 reads CASSQDRGSYNEQFF. CDR3 bases: TGTGCCAGCTCACAGGACAGGGGGTCATACAATGAGCAGTTCTTC. This chain connects TRBV18 to TRBJ2-1, with 10 bases fitting TRBD1. There are 15 residues in the CDR3. Germline assignment: CDR1 KGHSH and CDR2 LQKENI. V lost 4 bases, J lost 4 bases, and 4 bases stayed unmatched.